Shown below are 24 T cell receptor beta chains from a single sample sequenced in a study of CD8 T cells in ankylosing spondylitis. TCRdb fed the 5' RACE reads into MiXCR, producing one record per CDR3 protein. The table shows some 400,000 distinct CDR3 sequences, with about a fifth occurring only once. The antigens these receptors bind are not known. General study findings and limits: There was a TCR beta motif, made of several highly homologous variants, that appeared characteristic of ankylosing spondylitis blood.

Sequencing used blood, either unsorted or a sorted T cell fraction (not recorded which). The source of these receptors is a male donor with ankylosing spondylitis.

This clonotype was counted once. At one end the junction does not follow the germline gene, possibly because of a read error. The chain recombines TRBV12-3 or TRBV12-4 with TRBJ2-2; D possibly corresponds to TRBD2 (6 bases). The CDR3 totals 17 residues. CDR3 DNA sequence: TGTACCAGCGGGTCTGCCTTTTGGGGAGATCACACCGGGGAGCTGTTTTTT. Translating gives CTSGSAFWGDHTGELFF.

This clonotype was counted a few times. The chain is built from TRBV18 and TRBJ2-5; 7 bases are a match to TRBD2. The ends lost 3 bases at V and 4 bases at J; junction bases unmatched: 8. The CDR3 runs to 15 residues. Germline values: CDR1 KGHSH, CDR2 LQKENI. The DNA of the CDR3 is TGTGCCAGCTCACCGGTTGCTAGCGGAGTAGAGACCCAGTACTTC. Protein product: CASSPVASGVETQYF.

The chain recombines TRBV5-1 with TRBJ1-4; no definite D call. The CDR3 contains 14 residues. Germline CDR1 and CDR2: SGHRS and YFSETQ. Trimming removed 4 bases at V and 8 bases at J, with 15 bases between. The CDR3, as DNA: TGCGCCAGCAGCGACCGGGGTGAAGGAGAAAAACTGTTTTTT. Protein product: CASSDRGEGEKLFF.

The rearrangement links TRBV10-3 to TRBJ1-5; 7 bases are a match to TRBD1. The CDR3 spans 14 residues. Germline V CDR1 and CDR2: ENHRY, SYGVKD. The junction had 1 base not matched to a gene; V was cut back by 2 bases and J by 3 bases. In nucleotides, the CDR3 is TGTGCCATCAGTGAGGGACAGGACAATCAGCCCCAGCATTTT. Translation: CAISEGQDNQPQHF.

This chain joins TRBV10-3 and TRBJ2-2; D possibly corresponds to TRBD1 (6 bases). The CDR3 runs 15 residues. Trimming pared 4 bases from V and 2 bases from J, leaving 11 bases between. Germline V gene sequence: CDR1 ENHRY, CDR2 SYGVKD. The CDR3: CAISVETGNTGELFF. CDR3 DNA sequence: TGTGCCATCAGTGTCGAGACAGGAAACACCGGGGAGCTGTTTTTT.

The V call is TRBV29-1, the J call TRBJ2-3; D is unclear. The CDR3 length is 12 residues. Germline values: CDR1 SQVTM, CDR2 ANQGSEA. Trimming stripped 3 bases from V and 2 bases from J, with 6 bases between. The CDR3 DNA follows: TGCAGCGTTGATCGATACACAGATACGCAGTATTTT. Protein: CSVDRYTDTQYF.

The chain couples TRBV20-1 to TRBJ2-1, with 8 bases that match TRBD2. In germline, CDR1 is DFQATT, CDR2 SNEGSKA (reference sequence). The V gene end was trimmed by 6 bases and the J gene end by 8 bases; junction bases not matched to a gene: 9. This CDR3 has 13 amino acids. Here the CDR3 reads CSAREGGYHEQFF. The CDR3 DNA sequence: TGCAGTGCCCGGGAGGGGGGGTACCATGAGCAGTTCTTC.

The rearrangement uses TRBV5-1 and TRBJ1-2; weak D call: TRBD1 (5 bases). This CDR3 has 15 amino acids. With 1 base removed from V and 7 bases from J, the gap between germline ends came to 17 bases. Germline V CDR1 and CDR2: SGHRS, YFSETQ. CDR3: CASSLREGTGPGYTF. Here the CDR3 DNA reads TGCGCCAGCAGCTTGAGGGAGGGGACGGGACCTGGCTACACCTTC.

The chain employs TRBV20-1 and TRBJ2-1, with 9 bases that match TRBD1. Looked up from germline, CDR1 is DFQATT and CDR2 is SNEGSKA (reference sequence). The junction had 12 bases not matched to a gene; V was cut back by 4 bases and J by 8 bases. The CDR3 runs to 15 residues. CDR3 region: CSANDLDRGYHEQFF. CDR3 nucleotides: TGCAGTGCTAATGACCTGGACAGGGGTTACCATGAGCAGTTCTTC.

V and J are TRBV12-3 or TRBV12-4 and TRBJ2-3, with 9 positions matching TRBD2. This CDR3 has 16 amino acids. The V segment lost 5 bases and the J segment 2 bases; nucleotides outside the gene matches: 8. The CDR3 sequence is CASSLGVAGVTDTQYF. The CDR3 nucleotides read TGTGCCAGCAGTCTCGGAGTAGCGGGAGTCACAGATACGCAGTATTTT.

The chain carries TRBV5-1 and TRBJ1-1; TRBD1 is a possible D gene (5 bases). Trimming cost V 6 bases and J 0 bases, with 15 bases left between them. Germline loops: CDR1 SGHRS, CDR2 YFSETQ. This CDR3 has 15 residues. CDR3 sequence reads: CASTFDRYLNTEAFF. CDR3 coding DNA: TGCGCCAGCACCTTCGACAGATACTTGAACACTGAAGCTTTCTTT.

This clonotype was counted between two and nine times. This sequence joins TRBV16 and TRBJ1-2; possible D gene TRBD1, 5 bases. The CDR3 contains 13 residues. V shed 5 bases and J shed 4 bases, with 11 bases lying between them. Germline CDR1 and CDR2: KGHSY and FQNENV. The CDR3 sequence is CASSSPQGYGYTF. The CDR3 DNA follows: TGTGCCAGCAGCTCCCCTCAGGGCTATGGCTACACCTTC.

This clonotype came up a few times. V and J are TRBV6-1 and TRBJ2-7; D is possibly TRBD1 or TRBD2 (5 bases each). V gave up 6 bases and J gave up 2 bases, with 11 bases separating them. The CDR3 runs to 13 residues. Germline assignment: CDR1 MNHNS and CDR2 SASEGT. The CDR3 DNA reads as TGTGCCAGCAGGGAGAGGGGACCCTACGAGCAGTACTTC. It encodes CASRERGPYEQYF.

The sample holds a few counts of this clonotype. This chain joins TRBV6-1 and TRBJ1-1; no definite D call. This CDR3 is 15 amino acids long. The ends were cut back, 8 bases at V and 0 bases at J, with 16 bases in the middle. Germline CDR1 reads MNHNS; CDR2 reads SASEGT. The CDR3 bases are TGTGCCAGCGGCCGCGACTTTGAGGTGAACACTGAAGCTTTCTTT. Residues: CASGRDFEVNTEAFF.

This clonotype was seen a few times. The V call is TRBV7-9, the J call TRBJ2-2, with D uncertain. V was shortened by 2 bases and J by 0 bases, with 7 bases between the two germline ends. Per the germline V gene, CDR1 is SEHNR and CDR2 is FQNEAQ (reference sequence). CDR3 length equals 15 residues. The chain's CDR3 is CASSLHAPNTGELFF. For the CDR3, the DNA is TGTGCCAGCAGCTTACACGCGCCGAACACCGGGGAGCTGTTTTTT.

The V call is TRBV19, the J call TRBJ2-7, with 10 bases matching TRBD1. The germline gives CDR1 LNHDA, CDR2 SQIVND (reference sequence). The CDR3 has 16 amino acids. V shed 3 bases and J 1 base; nucleotides not matched to a gene: 6. The CDR3 DNA is TGTGCCAGTAGTATGACAGGGGGCCGGGAATCCTACGAGCAGTACTTC. Encoded protein: CASSMTGGRESYEQYF.

This clonotype has a handful of counts. The chain combines TRBV5-1 with TRBJ1-1, with TRBD1 matching 8 bases. The CDR3 runs to 15 residues. J gave up 5 bases and V 4 bases, and 10 bases lay outside the gene matches. Per the germline V gene, CDR1 is SGHRS and CDR2 is YFSETQ. The DNA for the CDR3 is TGCGCCAGCAGCCTTAGGACAGGGAAGAGTACTGAAGCTTTCTTT. Amino acids: CASSLRTGKSTEAFF.

The table lists this clonotype with a few counts. The chain recombines TRBV5-1 with TRBJ2-1; D is unclear. Trimming took off 0 bases at V and 4 bases at J, with 8 bases between the two ends. The CDR3 is 14 amino acids. Looked up from germline, CDR1 is SGHRS and CDR2 is YFSETQ. The CDR3 nucleotides read TGCGCCAGCAGCTTGGATCAGGTATACAATGAGCAGTTCTTC. Its translation is CASSLDQVYNEQFF.

The J gene is TRBJ1-6, the V gene TRBV7-3; perhaps TRBD1 as D (5 bases). V was shortened by 2 bases and J by 7 bases, with 12 bases between the two germline ends. Germline values: CDR1 SGHTA, CDR2 FQGTGA. The CDR3 is 15 residues long. The chain's CDR3 is CASSLGPGFNSPLHF. The DNA for the CDR3 is TGTGCCAGCAGCTTAGGTCCAGGGTTCAATTCACCCCTCCACTTT.

About this clonotype: This may stem from a read error, because a much larger clone lies one nucleotide away. V usage is TRBV5-1 and J usage is TRBJ2-2; D is perhaps TRBD2 (5 bases). CDR3 length equals 15 residues. Trimming took 2 bases from V and 1 from J, leaving 9 bases between them. CDR1 is SGHRS, CDR2 YFSETQ, per germline. CDR3 loop: CASSFGAGNTGELFF. In DNA form, the CDR3 reads TGCGCCAGCAGCTTTGGTGCGGGGAACACCGGGGAGCTGTTTTTT.

The chain is built from TRBV7-2 and TRBJ1-2, with D perhaps TRBD1 (5 bases). Germline V gene lookup returns CDR1 SGHTA and CDR2 FQGNSA. The CDR3 runs to 15 residues. V lost 5 bases, J lost 4 bases, and 17 bases lay in between. As DNA, the CDR3 is TGTGCCAGCAGCCCAGAAGCAGGGCCGGCCTATGGCTACACCTTC. Amino acids: CASSPEAGPAYGYTF.

This clonotype showed up just a few times. The chain combines TRBV11-2 with TRBJ2-7; D may be TRBD1 or TRBD2 (6 bases each). Germline CDR1 reads SGHAT; CDR2 reads FQNNGV. The CDR3 is 15 residues long. The germline V and J ends were trimmed by 3 bases and 1 base, with 13 bases remaining between them. CDR3 nucleotide sequence: TGTGCCAGCAGCTTCCGGGGGCCCCGGTCCTACGAGCAGTACTTC. It codes for CASSFRGPRSYEQYF.

In its sample, this clonotype was seen a few times. The chain recombines TRBV28 with TRBJ1-1; D gene ambiguous. With 2 bases removed from V and 11 bases from J, the gap between germline ends came to 15 bases. The CDR3 runs to 13 residues. CDR1 and CDR2 (germline): MDHEN, SYDVKM. The CDR3 region is CASSLQARFRAFF. CDR3 coding DNA: TGTGCCAGCAGTTTACAAGCGCGATTTCGGGCTTTCTTT.

This clonotype was counted a few times. The rearrangement uses TRBV20-1 and TRBJ1-2; 8 bases fit TRBD1. After removal of 6 bases from V and 4 bases from J, the junction contained 19 bases not matched to a gene. The CDR3 length is 17 residues. Germline V gene sequence: CDR1 DFQATT, CDR2 SNEGSKA (reference sequence). The CDR3 is CSATIPGQVSFSYGYTF. The CDR3 DNA reads TGCAGTGCCACGATTCCGGGACAGGTCTCTTTTAGCTATGGCTACACCTTC.